The rows below give T cell receptor beta chains drawn from one sample of a study of OX40 agonist ivuxolimab in advanced cancers. TCRdb keeps only in-frame clones here, not all; method: immunoSEQ multiplex PCR. The sample lists around 74,000 clones, 85% to 95% occurring once. Sequenced material: CD4+ or CD8+ T cells sorted from blood, taken in a trial of the OX40 agonist ivuxolimab. These receptor sequences come from an adult with an advanced solid tumor such as melanoma, head and neck, liver or kidney cancer. CDR3s include the opening cysteine and the closing phenylalanine or tryptophan. Each record gives: D gene, clone size, CDR3 length, V gene, J gene, CDR3 DNA, CDR3 protein. D genes are given only for firm matches. A row's size may be missing; if present it is once, few, many or a size class.

-	-	14	TRBV9	TRBJ2-2	TGTGCCAGCAACCTAGCCGCGAACACCGGGGAGCTGTTTTTT	CASNLAANTGELFF
-	-	12	TRBV11-1	TRBJ1-1	TGTGCCAGCAGCCAGGGGAACACTGAAGCTTTCTTT	CASSQGNTEAFF
-	few	15	TRBV27	TRBJ1-6	TGTGCCAGCAGTTTATTGGTAGGGGGGAGTTCACCCCTCCACTTT	CASSLLVGGSSPLHF
-	-	19	TRBV11-2	TRBJ1-5	TGTGCCAGCAGCGAGCAGAGGACGCCCTCCCAGGAGGGCAATCAGCCCCAGCATTTT	CASSEQRTPSQEGNQPQHF
TRBD1	-	20	TRBV7-8	TRBJ2-4	TGTGCCAGCAGCTTAAGTCTCGCGTGGGCAGGGGGCGTGAGCAAAAACATTCAGTACTTC	CASSLSLAWAGGVSKNIQYF
-	-	13	TRBV13	TRBJ2-5	TGTGCCAGCAGCTCAAGGGGTGGAGAGACCCAGTACTTC	CASSSRGGETQYF
TRBD2	-	11	TRBV6-5	TRBJ2-7	TGTGCCAGCAGTCTCGGACTAGAACAGTACTTC	CASSLGLEQYF
-	-	14	TRBV10-1	TRBJ2-1	TGCGCCAGCAGTGAGACGGGACCCTACAATGAGCAGTTCTTC	CASSETGPYNEQFF
-	once	17	TRBV27	TRBJ2-7	TGTGCCAGCAGCGACGTGGGTGCAGGGGGGGCTACCTACGAGCAGTACTTC	CASSDVGAGGATYEQYF
-	-	18	TRBV5-1	TRBJ1-5	TGCGCCAGCAGCTTGGTGGGGCATCCGAAGGAGAGCAATCAGCCCCAGCATTTT	CASSLVGHPKESNQPQHF